These 32 T cell receptor beta chains originate from one sample sequenced in a study of identical twins. TCRdb re-called the 5' RACE reads with MiXCR, one entry per CDR3 protein. The sample contains about 530,000 distinct CDR3 sequences, nearly 15% of which appear only once. These data were also reused for a study on yellow fever vaccine responses in identical twins.

The sample consisted of CD4+ T cells sorted from blood. The receptors were gathered from a woman under 30 in good health.

V and J are TRBV9 and TRBJ2-3, with D perhaps matching TRBD1 (5 bases). The V gene's germline CDR1 is SGDLS and CDR2 YYNGEE. V was trimmed by 4 bases and J by 1 base, leaving 16 bases between them. The CDR3 contains 16 residues. The CDR3 loop is CASSTGPGRGTDTQYF. In DNA form, the CDR3 reads TGTGCCAGCAGCACAGGACCGGGTCGGGGCACAGATACGCAGTATTTT.

In this sample, this clonotype turned up a few times. CDR3 nucleotides: TGCAGTGCTCCGGGACTAGCTCCCGATTCCTACAATGAGCAGTTCTTC. It encodes CSAPGLAPDSYNEQFF. The genes are TRBV20-1 and TRBJ2-1; 9 bases line up with TRBD2. The germline CDR1 and CDR2 sequences are DFQATT and SNEGSKA (reference sequence). After removal of 5 bases from V and 1 base from J, the junction contained 9 bases not matched to a gene. The CDR3 loop spans 16 amino acids.

This clonotype was counted between two and nine times. The chain carries TRBV7-3 and TRBJ2-2, with 7 positions matching TRBD2. The CDR3 totals 16 residues. Germline trimming cut 5 bases from V and 0 bases from J; bases unmatched to any gene: 6. Germline V gene sequence: CDR1 SGHTA, CDR2 FQGTGA. Here the CDR3 reads CASSPFAGANTGELFF. In DNA, the CDR3 is TGTGCCAGCAGCCCCTTTGCGGGAGCGAACACCGGGGAGCTGTTTTTT.

V gene TRBV9 combines with J gene TRBJ2-1, with 8 positions matching TRBD2. The CDR3 length is 17 residues. Germline CDR1 reads SGDLS; CDR2 reads YYNGEE. Germline trimming cut 0 bases from V and 3 bases from J; bases unmatched to any gene: 8. This CDR3 is CASSVGPRTSIYNEQFF. DNA for the CDR3: TGTGCCAGCAGCGTAGGCCCCCGGACTAGCATCTACAATGAGCAGTTCTTC.

This clonotype was detected a few times. The chain uses TRBV6-5 and TRBJ2-5; 11 bases fit TRBD1. The ends lost 3 bases at V and 5 bases at J; junction bases unmatched: 8. The CDR3 totals 16 residues. CDR1 MNHEY and CDR2 SVGAGI come from the germline V gene. As DNA, the CDR3 is TGTGCCAGCAGTTATTACGGGACAGGGGGTATGGAGACCCAGTACTTC. Translation: CASSYYGTGGMETQYF.

The chain combines TRBV12-3 or TRBV12-4 with TRBJ1-3, with a possible D match to TRBD1 (5 bases). Trimming removed 4 bases at V and 4 bases at J, with 11 bases between. This CDR3 spans 14 amino acids. The CDR3 DNA follows: TGTGCCAGCAGTTCCCAGTCAGGGGGAAACACCATATATTTT. This encodes CASSSQSGGNTIYF.

This clonotype was observed a handful of times. The rearrangement links TRBV4-2 to TRBJ2-6; no firm D call. The germline V gene encodes CDR1 LGHNA and CDR2 YNFKEQ. CDR3 size: 15 residues. V dropped 1 base and J dropped 2 bases, with 6 bases sitting between them. The CDR3 DNA reads as TGTGCCAGCAGCCAAGGTCATACTGGGGCCAACGTCCTGACTTTC. Amino acids: CASSQGHTGANVLTF.

CDR3 loop: CASSQEMAGGYEQYF. The CDR3 bases are TGTGCCAGCAGCCAAGAAATGGCGGGAGGATACGAGCAGTACTTC. This chain connects TRBV7-2 to TRBJ2-7, with 8 bases identical to TRBD2. The CDR3 covers 15 residues. The germline V gene encodes CDR1 SGHTA and CDR2 FQGNSA. V dropped 5 bases and J dropped 4; count of bases not matched to a gene: 10.

This clonotype was observed a handful of times. The chain recombines TRBV11-1 with TRBJ1-2, with a possible D match to TRBD1 (5 bases). V was shortened by 1 base and J by 0 bases, with 21 bases between the two germline ends. Germline CDR1 SGHAT, CDR2 FQDESV (reference sequence). The CDR3 extends over 19 amino acids. The CDR3 DNA sequence: TGTGCCAGCAGCTTAGGCTACGGGACGGAGACGTATACTAACTATGGCTACACCTTC. Translating gives CASSLGYGTETYTNYGYTF.

There are a few counts of this clonotype. The chain recombines TRBV6-1 with TRBJ1-2; the D gene is possibly TRBD1 (6 bases). V was trimmed by 0 bases and J by 7 bases, leaving 9 bases between them. The CDR3 contains 13 residues. Germline CDR1 reads MNHNS; CDR2 reads SASEGT. The CDR3: CASSEASRGGYTF. The CDR3 DNA is TGTGCCAGCAGTGAAGCGTCCAGGGGTGGCTACACCTTC.

The chain couples TRBV10-3 to TRBJ2-1, with 8 positions matching TRBD1. The CDR3 runs 15 residues. The ends lost 7 bases at V and 5 bases at J; junction bases unmatched: 10. Germline V gene lookup returns CDR1 ENHRY and CDR2 SYGVKD. This CDR3 is CAITPGQGYNNEQFF. DNA for the CDR3: TGTGCCATCACCCCCGGACAGGGCTATAACAATGAGCAGTTCTTC.

This clonotype occurred a few times. This sequence joins TRBV12-3 or TRBV12-4 and TRBJ1-1; D is unclear. This CDR3 is built from 15 residues. V shed 1 base and J shed 1 base, with 10 bases lying between them. The DNA for the CDR3 is TGTGCCAGCAGTTTAGAATTCGGGAGGAACACTGAAGCTTTCTTT. Translation gives CASSLEFGRNTEAFF.

This clonotype was seen more than once but under ten times. The chain couples TRBV7-9 to TRBJ2-3, with D hard to call. The CDR3 length is 15 residues. With 3 bases removed from V and 3 bases from J, the gap between germline ends came to 13 bases. Germline V lookup: CDR1 SEHNR, CDR2 FQNEAQ (reference sequence). CDR3 nucleotides: TGTGCCAGCAGCTTCTCTACGGTTGGGACAGATACGCAGTATTTT. As protein: CASSFSTVGTDTQYF.

This clonotype came up a few times. This chain links TRBV16 with TRBJ1-5; D is unresolved. V shed 1 base and J shed 10 bases, with 8 bases lying between them. This CDR3 has 12 residues. Germline assignment: CDR1 KGHSY and CDR2 FQNENV. Here the CDR3 DNA reads TGTGCCAGCAGCCAATACGGCGAACCCCAGCATTTT. It encodes CASSQYGEPQHF.

J is TRBJ2-3 and V is TRBV28; 12 bases line up with TRBD2. With V trimmed by 6 bases and J by 3 bases, 10 bases remained unmatched. In germline, CDR1 is MDHEN, CDR2 SYDVKM. The CDR3 extends over 17 amino acids. The CDR3 DNA sequence: TGTGCCAGCAGCACCCTAGCGGGGGGGCGGAGAACAGATACGCAGTATTTT. This gives the protein CASSTLAGGRRTDTQYF. Full variable domain (missing parts from reference TRBV28 and TRBJ2-3): DVKVTQSSRYLVKRTGEKVFLECVQDMDHENMFWYRQDPGLGLRLIYFSYDVKMKEKGDIPEGYSVSREKKERFSLILESASTNQTSMYLCASSTLAGGRRTDTQYFGPGTRLTVL.

The chain employs TRBV6-1 and TRBJ1-2; D unresolved. CDR1 and CDR2 (germline): MNHNS, SASEGT. Between the trimmed V and J ends, which lost 5 bases and 4 bases, there was a span of 14 bases. This CDR3 comprises 14 residues. The CDR3 nucleotides read TGTGCCAGCAGTACCCCCCCCGTACCCTATGGCTACACCTTC. Its protein product is CASSTPPVPYGYTF.

This chain connects TRBV7-9 to TRBJ1-1; D is unresolved. Germline lookup yields CDR1 SEHNR and CDR2 FQNEAQ (reference sequence). The ends were cut back, 7 bases at V and 7 bases at J, with 13 bases in the middle. This CDR3 region has 12 residues. CDR3 coding DNA: TGTGCCAGCACCCTCGATGGGCTTGAAGCTTTCTTT. As protein: CASTLDGLEAFF.

This clonotype occurred a few times. J is TRBJ2-7 and V is TRBV20-1, with D perhaps TRBD2 (6 bases). Trimming took 3 bases from V and 7 from J, leaving 16 bases between them. The germline gives CDR1 DFQATT, CDR2 SNEGSKA (reference sequence). The CDR3 loop spans 13 amino acids. As DNA, the CDR3 is TGCAGTGCTAGTAGCGGTCGTTTCGGTGAGCAGTACGTC. It is translated as CSASSGRFGEQYV.

The chain couples TRBV24-1 to TRBJ2-1; 9 nucleotides align to TRBD1. The V segment lost 3 bases and the J segment 6 bases; nucleotides outside the gene matches: 2. CDR1 and CDR2 (germline): KGHDR, SFDVKD. The CDR3 runs 14 residues. The CDR3 loop reads CATSDQTGGNEQFF. As DNA, the CDR3 is TGTGCCACCAGTGATCAGACAGGGGGCAATGAGCAGTTCTTC.

This clonotype came up a few times. The genes are TRBV25-1 and TRBJ2-2; no clear D. Germline V gene data show CDR1 as MGHDK and CDR2 as SYGVNS. The CDR3 is 14 residues long. V lost 1 base to trimming and J lost 5 bases, with 8 bases between them. CDR3 sequence reads: CASSELGRTGELFF. As DNA, the CDR3 is TGTGCCAGCAGTGAATTAGGAAGAACCGGGGAGCTGTTTTTT.

This chain connects TRBV6-5 to TRBJ2-1; 8 positions agree with TRBD2. The CDR3 is made up of 15 amino acids. Germline CDR1 and CDR2: MNHEY and SVGAGI. The J segment lost 4 bases and the V segment lost 8 bases, leaving 10 bases of the junction unmatched. For the CDR3, the DNA is TGTGCCAGCCATTACGGGGGGGCACAGTACAATGAGCAGTTCTTC. The encoded protein is CASHYGGAQYNEQFF.

V gene TRBV12-3 or TRBV12-4 combines with J gene TRBJ2-3; 11 positions match TRBD2. With 8 bases clipped from V and 2 bases from J, the junction kept 15 bases outside the gene matches. The length of the CDR3 is 18 residues. The CDR3, as DNA: TGTGCCAGCCTTCAGACTAGCGGGGAGTACATTCACACAGATACGCAGTATTTT. The encoded protein is CASLQTSGEYIHTDTQYF.

This clonotype was counted between two and nine times. The CDR3 is CASSYRFSWGGNEQFF. CDR3 in DNA: TGTGCCAGCAGTTACAGATTCAGCTGGGGGGGAAATGAGCAGTTCTTC. The chain links TRBV2 to TRBJ2-1, with 7 positions matching TRBD2. V dropped 5 bases and J dropped 7; count of bases not matched to a gene: 14. This CDR3 spans 16 amino acids. CDR1 and CDR2 from the germline V gene are SNHLY and FYNNEI.

This chain joins TRBV24-1 and TRBJ2-3; a possible D gene is TRBD1 (5 bases). In germline, CDR1 is KGHDR, CDR2 SFDVKD. V dropped 6 bases and J dropped 2 bases, with 11 bases sitting between them. The CDR3 loop spans 14 amino acids. The CDR3: CATSTLGPTDTQYF. The CDR3 DNA reads as TGTGCCACCAGTACCCTGGGGCCCACAGATACGCAGTATTTT.

This clonotype was recorded many times. This rearrangement joins TRBV5-1 to TRBJ2-3; TRBD2 agrees at 9 bases. The CDR3 is 15 residues long. Per germline, CDR1 SGHRS and CDR2 YFSETQ. V shed 4 bases and J 4 bases; nucleotides not matched to a gene: 7. CDR3 bases: TGCGCCAGCAGCCCGGGGACTAGCCCCCCAGATACGCAGTATTTT. Protein: CASSPGTSPPDTQYF.

This clonotype was seen repeatedly, ten times or more. An end of the junction does not agree with germline; a read error may underlie this. The CDR3 is CASSLGVMNTEAFF. DNA for the CDR3: TGTGCCAGCAGCTTAGGTGTCATGAACACTGAAGCTTTCTTT. The chain recombines TRBV5-1 with TRBJ1-1; D gene ambiguous. There are 14 residues in the CDR3. Germline-derived CDR1 and CDR2 are SGHRS and YFSETQ.

The chain carries TRBV5-1 and TRBJ2-7; 9 nucleotides agree with TRBD1. Trimming at V came to 4 bases and at J to 4 bases, leaving 6 bases not matched to a gene. There are 14 residues in the CDR3. CDR1 SGHRS and CDR2 YFSETQ come from the germline V gene. The CDR3 sequence is CASSDRGDPYEQYF. The CDR3 nucleotides read TGCGCCAGCAGCGACAGGGGGGACCCTTACGAGCAGTACTTC.

CDR3 sequence: CASSQGALDTQYF. CDR3 nucleotide sequence: TGTGCCAGCAGCCAAGGCGCGTTAGATACGCAGTATTTT. This rearrangement joins TRBV3-1 to TRBJ2-3; D remains ambiguous. Germline V gives CDR1 LGHDT, CDR2 YNNKEL (reference sequence). V was cut by 1 base and J by 5 bases, with 7 bases left in between. The CDR3 contains 13 residues.

This clonotype was observed a few times. V is TRBV24-1 and J is TRBJ2-5, with 9 positions matching TRBD1. Germline V gives CDR1 KGHDR, CDR2 SFDVKD. The CDR3 has 16 residues. The ends lost 5 bases at V and 5 bases at J; junction bases unmatched: 11. The CDR3 region is CATSAAGTGWMETQYF. For the CDR3, the DNA is TGTGCCACCAGTGCGGCCGGGACAGGGTGGATGGAGACCCAGTACTTC.

The chain is built from TRBV6-1 and TRBJ2-1, with no clear D. Germline V gives CDR1 MNHNS, CDR2 SASEGT. Trimming pared 6 bases from V and 8 bases from J, leaving 20 bases between. The CDR3 covers 15 residues. Here the CDR3 DNA reads TGTGCCAGCAGCCTACCCCGGGCAGGCGGCTATGAGCAGTTCTTC. Its protein is CASSLPRAGGYEQFF.

The rearrangement uses TRBV7-9 and TRBJ2-2, with D possibly matching TRBD2 (5 bases). Germline lookup yields CDR1 SEHNR and CDR2 FQNEAQ (reference sequence). Trimming shortened V by 3 bases and J by 4 bases, and 15 bases separated the two germline ends. The CDR3 is made up of 16 amino acids. CDR3 in amino acids: CASSFRSGSGTGELFF. For the CDR3, the DNA is TGTGCCAGCAGCTTTCGGTCGGGGTCGGGCACCGGGGAGCTGTTTTTT.

This clonotype appeared a few times. This rearrangement joins TRBV7-2 to TRBJ2-1, with TRBD2 matching 10 bases. V dropped 6 bases and J dropped 4; count of bases not matched to a gene: 9. CDR1 is SGHTA, CDR2 FQGNSA, per germline. The CDR3 extends over 16 amino acids. The CDR3 nucleotides are TGTGCCAGCAGACCCTCGGGACTAGCGAGATACAATGAGCAGTTCTTC. Translation gives CASRPSGLARYNEQFF.